Detailed here is one T cell receptor (beta chain). Gene and germline names: mouse. The read comes to an end 4 residues before the CDR3 does, leaving the germline J gene to fill in the end. Germline V gives CDR1 LGHNA, CDR2 YNLKQL (reference sequence). Trimming at V came to 0 bases and at J to 0 bases, leaving 6 bases not matched to a gene. CDR3 length equals 17 residues. Time point: mouse skin 6 weeks after grafting, around onset of hair loss. Investigators biopsied the skin of recipient mice at grafting and again 3 and 6 weeks later. These data come from a study of CD8+ T cells in alopecia areata. Whole-study context: Spontaneous alopecia affected the 6-12-month-old C3H/HeJ graft donors, whose skin was transplanted to approximately 6-10-week-old female C3H/HeJ mice.

Extracted RNA was reverse transcribed, and the resulting cDNA served as sequencing template. The method was immunoSEQ multiplex PCR; TCRdb's version includes in-frame clones alone and lacks a portion of them. The table lists approximately 5,400 clones, with no singletons. The rearrangement links TRBV5 to TRBJ2-5; 7 bases fit TRBD2. The TCR originated in a C3H/HeJ mouse with alopecia areata. The MHC haplotype recorded for the strain is H2-k. This sample comprised skin, obtained at week 6. The DNA read from the CDR3 is TGTGCCAGCAGCCAAGATACCTGGGGGATTAACCAAGAC. Its translation: CASSQDTWGINQD. The whole CDR3 protein is CASSQDTWGINQDTQYF.